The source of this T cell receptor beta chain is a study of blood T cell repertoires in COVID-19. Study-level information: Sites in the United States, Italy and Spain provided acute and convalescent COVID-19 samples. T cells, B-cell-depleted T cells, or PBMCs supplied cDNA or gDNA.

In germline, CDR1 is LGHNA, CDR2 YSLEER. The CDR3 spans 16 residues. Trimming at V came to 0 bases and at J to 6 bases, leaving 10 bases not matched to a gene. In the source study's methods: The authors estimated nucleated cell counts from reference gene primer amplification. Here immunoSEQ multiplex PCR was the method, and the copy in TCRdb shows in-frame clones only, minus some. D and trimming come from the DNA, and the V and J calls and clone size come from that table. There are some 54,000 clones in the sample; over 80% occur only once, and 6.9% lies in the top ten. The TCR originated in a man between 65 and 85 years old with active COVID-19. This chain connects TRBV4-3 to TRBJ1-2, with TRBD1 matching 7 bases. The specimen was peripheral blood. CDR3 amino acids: CASSQDMGRGANGYTF. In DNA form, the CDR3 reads TGCGCCAGCAGCCAAGATATGGGCAGGGGGGCGAATGGCTACACCTTC.